The clone carrying this TCR beta chain was seen a few times. Its specificity is not known. The sample is drawn from a study of beta chain features in type 1 diabetes. The study reverse transcribed the entire isolated RNA, so it sequenced expressed TCRB transcripts. Clones were sequenced by immunoSEQ multiplex PCR, and TCRdb holds only the in-frame ones, with some missing. The table has 230,000 or so clones, 15% to 20% seen once. Looked up from germline, CDR1 is MNHNY and CDR2 is SVGAGI (reference sequence). V lost 8 bases and J lost 8, with 18 bases in between. The CDR3 spans 13 residues. Notes on the study in general: Because the template was cDNA, high-expressing cells might be over-represented. The influence of HLA type on TCRB rearrangement stayed undetermined. When Type 1 diabetes patients were examined, their TCRB CDR3s proved moderately but significantly shorter in all four CD4+ subsets.

This sequence originates from a man aged 25-45 years with type 1 diabetes. The sample consisted of naive CD4+ T cells from blood. The V call is TRBV6-6, the J call TRBJ1-2; D gene uncertain. CDR3 in amino acids: CASRGGARQGYTF. The DNA for the CDR3 is TGTGCCAGCCGGGGAGGAGCTCGGCAAGGCTACACCTTC.